The 19 T cell receptor beta chains in this list originate from one sample, sequenced in a study of blood T cell repertoires in COVID-19 (TCRdb year 2020). The library was obtained by the immunoSEQ multiplex PCR assay. TCRdb took this table from immuneACCESS and kept in-frame rearrangements with V and J called. Such tables lack part of the clones; where checked against another copy, unresolved V genes explain under half of the gap, and the rest is unexplained. The sample data list under 300,000 clones, and around 87% of these were observed just once. Of the sample, roughly 3.1% falls within the top ten clones. Specimen: PBMCs or T cells enriched from blood (not recorded which). These receptors all stem from a woman aged 40 to 50 with acute COVID-19.

The V and J genes are TRBV6-5 and TRBJ1-2; 8 nucleotides match TRBD1. V was pared by 8 bases and J by 6 bases, with 11 bases of the junction left unmatched. CDR3 length: 14 amino acids. CDR1 is MNHEY, CDR2 SVGAGI, per germline. The CDR3 DNA sequence: TGTGCCAGCGTTTCCGGGACAGGCAGGAATGGCTACACCTTC. The encoded protein is CASVSGTGRNGYTF.

This rearrangement joins TRBV15 to TRBJ2-2; 8 bases align to TRBD1. CDR1 is LNHNV, CDR2 YYDKDF, per germline (reference sequence). CDR3 length: 14 residues. V trimming: 3 bases; J trimming: 3 bases; junction bases outside the gene matches: 0. The CDR3 reads CATSRTGDTGELFF. The CDR3 coding sequence is TGTGCCACCAGCAGGACAGGGGACACCGGGGAGCTGTTTTTT.

The table lists this clone with many counts. The chain recombines TRBV27 with TRBJ2-7, with D perhaps TRBD1 (6 bases). CDR3 length equals 16 residues. The V end lost 5 bases, the J end lost 2 bases, and 19 bases lay between the germline ends. The germline gives CDR1 MNHEY, CDR2 SMNVEV (reference sequence). The CDR3 is CASSTPQGPKAYEQYF. CDR3 in DNA: TGTGCCAGCAGTACCCCACAGGGACCCAAAGCCTACGAGCAGTACTTC.

This chain links TRBV3-1 (or the pseudogene TRBV3-2) with TRBJ2-7; 7 bases agree with TRBD2. CDR1 is LGHDT and CDR2 is YNNKEL in the germline V gene (reference sequence). There are 14 residues in the CDR3. V was clipped by 5 bases and J by 5 bases; unmatched bases: 9. The CDR3 reads CASSSRLAGDEQYF. CDR3 nucleotides: TGTGCCAGCAGCTCTCGCCTCGCGGGAGACGAGCAGTACTTC.

The V call is TRBV5-1, the J call TRBJ1-1; the D is unclear. This CDR3 is 16 amino acids long. The ends were cut back, 4 bases at V and 0 bases at J, with 16 bases in the middle. Germline CDR1 reads SGHRS; CDR2 reads YFSETQ. CDR3 in DNA: TGCGCCAGCAGCCTTAACTTGCGGATTATGAACACTGAAGCTTTCTTT. Translated, it gives CASSLNLRIMNTEAFF.

V gene TRBV29-1 combines with J gene TRBJ2-7; possible D gene TRBD2, 6 bases. Per germline, CDR1 SQVTM and CDR2 ANQGSEA. This CDR3 spans 15 amino acids. V was shortened by 4 bases and J by 0 bases, with 16 bases between the two germline ends. CDR3 in amino acids: CSVAVMGGNSYEQYF. The CDR3, as DNA: TGCAGCGTTGCTGTTATGGGCGGGAACTCCTACGAGCAGTACTTC.

The chain links TRBV15 to TRBJ2-3; no reliable D call. CDR3 length: 14 residues. In germline, CDR1 is LNHNV, CDR2 YYDKDF (reference sequence). The V gene lost 0 bases and the J gene lost 3 bases, with 7 bases spanning the gap. The CDR3 loop is CATSRDRGTDTQYF. The CDR3 bases are TGTGCCACCAGCAGAGATAGAGGAACAGATACGCAGTATTTT.

V and J are TRBV19 and TRBJ1-5; TRBD1 aligns across 9 bases. Germline V gives CDR1 LNHDA, CDR2 SQIVND (reference sequence). V lost 5 bases, J lost 2 bases, and 10 bases stayed unmatched. The length of the CDR3 is 17 residues. CDR3 in amino acids: CASSPGQGKGGNQPQHF. The CDR3 bases are TGTGCCAGTAGTCCCGGACAGGGGAAAGGAGGCAATCAGCCCCAGCATTTT.

The V gene is TRBV27, the J gene TRBJ2-3, with 7 bases fitting TRBD1. V was pared by 5 bases and J by 4 bases, with 9 bases of the junction left unmatched. Germline CDR1 and CDR2: MNHEY and SMNVEV (reference sequence). The CDR3 has 15 amino acids. The CDR3 is CASSQTGVEADTQYF. CDR3 sequence (DNA): TGTGCCAGCAGTCAAACAGGGGTAGAGGCAGATACGCAGTATTTT.

This clone was detected only once. The V gene is TRBV7-6, the J gene TRBJ1-5; D is ambiguous. V lost 0 bases and J 3 bases, leaving 6 bases between the germline ends. Germline CDR1 SGHVS, CDR2 FNYEAQ. The CDR3 totals 14 residues. CDR3 sequence reads: CASSLAPVNQPQHF. The CDR3 bases are TGTGCCAGCAGCTTAGCGCCGGTCAATCAGCCCCAGCATTTT.

The chain employs TRBV5-1 and TRBJ2-3; 15 nucleotides match TRBD2. This CDR3 comprises 16 residues. The germline gives CDR1 SGHRS, CDR2 YFSETQ. With V trimmed by 4 bases and J by 7 bases, 7 bases remained unmatched. The CDR3 bases are TGCGCCAGCAGCATAGGACTAGCGGGAGGGCCGTATACGCAGTATTTT. This translates into CASSIGLAGGPYTQYF.

The chain combines TRBV5-1 with TRBJ2-2; 7 positions match TRBD2. The CDR3 is 16 amino acids. Trimming cost V 0 bases and J 2 bases; bases outside gene matches: 4. Germline V gene sequence: CDR1 SGHRS, CDR2 YFSETQ. CDR3 in DNA: TGCGCCAGCAGCTTGGCAAGCGGGGTTAACACCGGGGAGCTGTTTTTT. Its translation is CASSLASGVNTGELFF.

The chain joins TRBV24-1 to TRBJ2-1, with 9 bases aligning to TRBD2. Germline V CDR1 and CDR2: KGHDR, SFDVKD. The CDR3 is made up of 15 amino acids. J lost 9 bases, V lost 2 bases, and 7 bases had no gene match. CDR3 DNA sequence: TGTGCCACCAGTGATTCGGCTAGCGGGAATCCTGAGCAGTTCTTC. Protein product: CATSDSASGNPEQFF.

The chain combines TRBV11-3 with TRBJ2-1; 9 bases fit TRBD1. Germline assignment: CDR1 SGHNT and CDR2 YENEEA. This CDR3 spans 14 amino acids. V gave up 4 bases and J gave up 8 bases; unmatched junction bases: 6. The CDR3 here is CASSSGTGPHEQFF. CDR3 bases: TGTGCCAGCAGCTCCGGGACAGGGCCCCATGAGCAGTTCTTC.

This clone was recorded once. The chain couples TRBV4-1 to TRBJ2-3, with 10 bases aligning to TRBD2. Per germline, CDR1 MGHRA and CDR2 YSYEKL. Unmatched junction bases numbered 10, after V lost 4 bases and J lost 9 bases. There are 15 residues in the CDR3. CDR3: CASSRSSGSTSTQYF. CDR3 coding DNA: TGCGCCAGCAGCCGTTCTAGCGGGAGTACGTCCACGCAGTATTTT.

The rearrangement links TRBV7-2 to TRBJ2-3, with D maybe TRBD2 (7 bases). Trimming pared 8 bases from V and 5 bases from J, leaving 20 bases between. From germline, CDR1 is SGHTA and CDR2 FQGNSA. The CDR3 contains 15 residues. The CDR3 region is CASGRGGEGGDTQYF. The CDR3 nucleotides are TGTGCCAGCGGCAGGGGAGGGGAAGGGGGAGATACGCAGTATTTT.

The chain carries TRBV3-1 (or the pseudogene TRBV3-2) and TRBJ2-3; 9 positions match TRBD1. J lost 0 bases, V lost 0 bases, and 7 bases had no gene match. CDR1 and CDR2 from the germline V gene are LGHDT and YNNKEL (reference sequence). This CDR3 is built from 18 residues. As DNA, the CDR3 is TGTGCCAGCAGCCAAGATTTGGGACAGGGATATAGCACAGATACGCAGTATTTT. Its translation: CASSQDLGQGYSTDTQYF.

The chain carries TRBV27 and TRBJ2-1, with 7 bases fitting TRBD2. This CDR3 region has 15 residues. Germline V gene lookup returns CDR1 MNHEY and CDR2 SMNVEV (reference sequence). The trim removed 3 bases at V and 5 bases at J, leaving 7 bases unmatched. The CDR3 region is CASSFASSGDNEQFF. The CDR3 DNA follows: TGTGCCAGCAGTTTCGCTTCTAGCGGCGACAATGAGCAGTTCTTC.

The genes are TRBV25-1 and TRBJ1-4, with 11 bases identical to TRBD1. The CDR3 runs to 15 residues. Germline assignment: CDR1 MGHDK and CDR2 SYGVNS. The J segment lost 7 bases and the V segment lost 5 bases, leaving 6 bases of the junction unmatched. Written as DNA, the CDR3 is TGTGCCAGCAGTACACGGACAGGGGGCTTTGAAAAACTGTTTTTT. Translating gives CASSTRTGGFEKLFF.